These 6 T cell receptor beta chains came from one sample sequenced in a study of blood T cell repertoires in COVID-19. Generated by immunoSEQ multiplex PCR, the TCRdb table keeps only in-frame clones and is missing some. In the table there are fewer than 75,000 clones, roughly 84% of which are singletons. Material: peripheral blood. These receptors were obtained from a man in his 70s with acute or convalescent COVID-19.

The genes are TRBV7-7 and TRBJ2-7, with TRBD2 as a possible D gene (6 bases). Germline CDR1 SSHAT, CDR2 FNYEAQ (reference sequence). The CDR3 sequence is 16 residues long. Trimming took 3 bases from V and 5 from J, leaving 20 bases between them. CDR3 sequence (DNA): TGTGCCAGCAGCTTGGGTGATGGGCGTGCGGGGAACGAGCAGTACTTC. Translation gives CASSLGDGRAGNEQYF.

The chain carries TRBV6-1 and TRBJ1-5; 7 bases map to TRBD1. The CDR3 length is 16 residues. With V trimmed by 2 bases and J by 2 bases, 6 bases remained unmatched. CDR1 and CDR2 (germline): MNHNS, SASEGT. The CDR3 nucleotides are TGTGCCAGCAGTGAACTGGAGGGGGCGGGCAATCAGCCCCAGCATTTT. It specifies CASSELEGAGNQPQHF.

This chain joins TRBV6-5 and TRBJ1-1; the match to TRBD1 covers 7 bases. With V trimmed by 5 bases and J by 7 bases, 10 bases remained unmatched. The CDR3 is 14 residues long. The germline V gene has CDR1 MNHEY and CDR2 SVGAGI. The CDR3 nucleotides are TGTGCCAGCAGTCCGACAGACAGGGCGGGTGAAGCTTTCTTT. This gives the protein CASSPTDRAGEAFF.

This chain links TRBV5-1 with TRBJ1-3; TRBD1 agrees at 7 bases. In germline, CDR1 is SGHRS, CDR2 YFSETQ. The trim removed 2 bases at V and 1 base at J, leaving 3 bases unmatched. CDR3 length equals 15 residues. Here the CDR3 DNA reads TGCGCCAGCAGCTTACCGGGACAGTCTGGAAACACCATATATTTT. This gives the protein CASSLPGQSGNTIYF.

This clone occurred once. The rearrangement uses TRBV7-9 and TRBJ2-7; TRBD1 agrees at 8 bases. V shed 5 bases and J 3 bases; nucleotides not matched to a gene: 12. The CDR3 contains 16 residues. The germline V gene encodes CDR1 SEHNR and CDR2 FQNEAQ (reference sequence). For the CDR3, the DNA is TGTGCCAGCAGCCGACCAGGGACAGGTCGAAACTACGAGCAGTACTTC. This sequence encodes CASSRPGTGRNYEQYF.

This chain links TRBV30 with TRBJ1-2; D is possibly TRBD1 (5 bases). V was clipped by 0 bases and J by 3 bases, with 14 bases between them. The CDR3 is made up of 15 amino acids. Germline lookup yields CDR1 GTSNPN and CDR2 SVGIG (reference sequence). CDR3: CAWSVPGRVYYGYTF. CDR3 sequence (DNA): TGTGCCTGGAGTGTACCGGGCAGGGTTTACTATGGCTACACCTTC.